This TCR beta chain was found in a study of cytomegalovirus exposure and HLA in healthy donors. Study-wide results and limits: In a later analysis, at a false discovery rate of 0.05, over 15,000 TCR beta sequences were associated with HLA alleles. Segments of the TCR beta V type were, in most cases, productive about 90% or about 30% of the time in an earlier analysis.

This clone has just a few counts. The antigen is not known. Each donor was healthy, and each was a bone marrow donor. PCR involved 60 Vbeta and 13 Jbeta primers. Sequenced by immunoSEQ multiplex PCR; TCRdb stores in-frame clones only, minus some. The sample lists fewer than 150,000 clones; less than 85% were seen once. Per germline, CDR1 SGHTA and CDR2 FQGNSA. The CDR3 runs 13 residues. Trimming removed 5 bases from V and 3 bases from J; junction bases left unmatched: 3. V usage is TRBV7-2 and J usage is TRBJ1-2; 7 bases are a match to TRBD1. The TCR comes from a man aged 35-49 years in good health and CMV-seropositive. Source material: PBMCs. In DNA, the CDR3 is TGTGCCAGCAGCCTCGGGACAGACTATGGCTACACCTTC. Its translation: CASSLGTDYGYTF.